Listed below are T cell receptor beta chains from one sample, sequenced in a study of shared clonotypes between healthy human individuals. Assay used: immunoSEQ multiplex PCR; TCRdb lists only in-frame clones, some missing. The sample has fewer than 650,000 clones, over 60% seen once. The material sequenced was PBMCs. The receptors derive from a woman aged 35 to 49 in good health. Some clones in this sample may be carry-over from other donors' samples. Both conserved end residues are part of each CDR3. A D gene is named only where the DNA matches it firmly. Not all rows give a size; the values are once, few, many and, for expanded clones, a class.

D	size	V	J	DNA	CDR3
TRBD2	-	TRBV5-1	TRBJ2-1	TGCGCCAGCAGCCCTCAAGGGGCGGGAGCCTACAATGAGCAGTTCTTC	CASSPQGAGAYNEQFF
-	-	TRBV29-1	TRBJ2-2	TGCAGCGTTGTAACTACGCCAGGCGGGGAGCTGTTTTTT	CSVVTTPGGELFF
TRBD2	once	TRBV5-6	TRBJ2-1	TGTGCCAGCAGCTTGGGATCTAGCGGACCCTACGATGAGCAGTTCTTC	CASSLGSSGPYDEQFF
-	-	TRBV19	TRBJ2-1	TGTGCCAGTACCCCCTTCGCGGAATACAATGAGCAGTTCTTC	CASTPFAEYNEQFF
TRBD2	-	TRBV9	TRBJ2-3	TGTGCCAGCAGCGTAGGCCCTGGGGGGGACACAGATACGCAGTATTTT	CASSVGPGGDTDTQYF
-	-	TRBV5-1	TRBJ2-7	TGCGCCAGCAGCGAGCGCCCCTTGACCTCCTACGAGCAGTACTTC	CASSERPLTSYEQYF
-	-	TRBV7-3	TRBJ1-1	TGTGCCAGCAGCTTATTCGGGGTAGCCACTGAAGCTTTCTTT	CASSLFGVATEAFF
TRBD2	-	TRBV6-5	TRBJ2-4	TGTGCCAGCAGTTACGGCGGGAGCTTCGGGGACATTCAGTACTTC	CASSYGGSFGDIQYF
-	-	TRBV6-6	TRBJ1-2	TGTGCCAGCAGTTTGACAGATAACGGCTACACCTTC	CASSLTDNGYTF
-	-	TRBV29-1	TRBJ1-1	TGCAGCGCCCTGGCTGGTACTGAAGCTTTCTTT	CSALAGTEAFF
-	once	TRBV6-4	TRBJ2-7	TGTGCCAGCAGGTCCGCCGGACCCTACGAGCAGTACTTC	CASRSAGPYEQYF
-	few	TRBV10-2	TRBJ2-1	TGCGCCAGCAGTGAGTTGGCGGGGAACAATGAGCAGTTCTTC	CASSELAGNNEQFF
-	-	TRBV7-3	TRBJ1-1	TGTGCCAGCAGCTTAATGGGGGGCACTGAAGCTTTCTTT	CASSLMGGTEAFF
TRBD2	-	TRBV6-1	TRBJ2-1	TGTGCCAGCAGTGAAGGGAGTCTAGCGGGGTATGAGCAGTTCTTC	CASSEGSLAGYEQFF
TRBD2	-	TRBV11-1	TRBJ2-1	TGTGCCAGCAGCTTAAGAAGCGGGAGGGCCTACAATGAGCAGTTCTTC	CASSLRSGRAYNEQFF
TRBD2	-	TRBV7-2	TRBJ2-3	TGTGCCAGCCAACCGGGACTAGCGGGAGCTACGCAGTATTTT	CASQPGLAGATQYF
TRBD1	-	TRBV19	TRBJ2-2	TGTGCCAGTACCCCAGGTCGGAACCGGGGACAGGGAGACACCGGGGAGCTGTTTTTT	CASTPGRNRGQGDTGELFF
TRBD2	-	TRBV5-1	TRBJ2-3	TGCGCCAGCAGCCCGTCTAGCGGGAGCACAGATACGCAGTATTTT	CASSPSSGSTDTQYF
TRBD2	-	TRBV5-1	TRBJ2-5	TGCGCCAGCAGCTACGGGACTAGCTCCCAACCGGGAGAGACCCAGTACTTC	CASSYGTSSQPGETQYF
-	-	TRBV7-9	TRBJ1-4	TGTGCCAGCAGCCCCAAGATAGGACGGATTAATGAAAAACTGTTTTTT	CASSPKIGRINEKLFF
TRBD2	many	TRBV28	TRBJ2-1	TGTGCCAGCAGTTACAGGACTAGCGGGTTGTTTGAGCAGTTCTTC	CASSYRTSGLFEQFF
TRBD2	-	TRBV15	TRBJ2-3	TGTGCCACCAGCAGGGGTAGCGGGAGATCCACAGATACGCAGTATTTT	CATSRGSGRSTDTQYF
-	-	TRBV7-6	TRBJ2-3	TGTGCCAGCAGCTCCCGGGGAACCCCTTTCACAGATACGCAGTATTTT	CASSSRGTPFTDTQYF
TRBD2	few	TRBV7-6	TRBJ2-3	TGTGCCAGCAGGATAGCGGGTACAGATACGCAGTATTTT	CASRIAGTDTQYF
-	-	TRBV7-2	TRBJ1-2	TGTGCCAGCAGTTACGGGACCTATGGCTACACCTTC	CASSYGTYGYTF
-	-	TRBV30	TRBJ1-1	TGTGCCTGGAGTGCAGGGATCTCAGGAACTGAAGCTTTCTTT	CAWSAGISGTEAFF
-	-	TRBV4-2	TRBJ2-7	TGTGCCAGCAGCCAAGATGTGGGGGGTATGGCCTACGAGCAGTACTTC	CASSQDVGGMAYEQYF
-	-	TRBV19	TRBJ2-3	TGTGCCAGTATGCAGATGTCTAGCACAGATACGCAGTATTTT	CASMQMSSTDTQYF
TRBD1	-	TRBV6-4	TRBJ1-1	TGTGCCAGCAGTCTGGACAGGGGAACTGAAGCTTTCTTT	CASSLDRGTEAFF
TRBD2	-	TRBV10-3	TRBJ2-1	TGTGCCATCAGTGATCTGCGGGAGGGCCATGAGCAGTTCTTC	CAISDLREGHEQFF
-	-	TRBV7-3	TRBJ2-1	TGTGCTAGCAGCTTAGAGGAAAGCTCCTACAATGAGCAGTTCTTC	CASSLEESSYNEQFF
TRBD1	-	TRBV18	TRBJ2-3	TGTGCCAGCTCACCGACAGGGACCACAGATACGCAGTATTTT	CASSPTGTTDTQYF
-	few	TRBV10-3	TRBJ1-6	TGTGCCATCAGCGAAAACGGGCAGAGAAATTCACCCCTCCACTTT	CAISENGQRNSPLHF
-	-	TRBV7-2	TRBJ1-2	TGTGCCAGCAGCTTAGAGGGGGTGTCTAACTATGGCTACACCTTC	CASSLEGVSNYGYTF
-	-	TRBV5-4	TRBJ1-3	TGTGCCAGCAGCTTTAGTGGAAACACCATATATTTT	CASSFSGNTIYF
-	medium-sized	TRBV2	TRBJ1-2	TGTGCCAGCATAGCGGTAGGAGGTGGCTACACCTTC	CASIAVGGGYTF
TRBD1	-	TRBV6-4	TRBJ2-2	TGTGCCAGCTCCGGGACAGGGGTCGGTCTCACCGGGGAGCTGTTTTTT	CASSGTGVGLTGELFF
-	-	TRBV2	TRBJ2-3	TGTGCCAGCAGTGACGACAGAGATACGCAGTATTTT	CASSDDRDTQYF
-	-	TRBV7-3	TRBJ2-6	TGTGCCAGCAGCTTAGACGGCTCTGGGGCCAACGTCCTGACTTTC	CASSLDGSGANVLTF
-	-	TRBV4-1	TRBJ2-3	TGCGCCAGCAGCCAAGAGGAGGGAGATACGCAGTATTTT	CASSQEEGDTQYF
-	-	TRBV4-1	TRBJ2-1	TGCGCCAGCAGCCGCACCGACGGGACGGGGTACAATGAGCAGTTCTTC	CASSRTDGTGYNEQFF
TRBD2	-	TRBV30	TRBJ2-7	TGTGCCTGGAGTGGCGGGAGTACCCACGAGCAGTACTTC	CAWSGGSTHEQYF
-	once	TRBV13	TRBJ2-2	TGTGCCAGCAGCCCAATTAGCCCGGGGCACTCCGGGGAGCTGTTTTTT	CASSPISPGHSGELFF
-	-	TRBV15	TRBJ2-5	TGTGCCACCAGCAGAGATAAAGAGACCCAGTACTTC	CATSRDKETQYF
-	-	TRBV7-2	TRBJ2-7	TGTGCCAGCAGCTTAGAGGGGTCAAGCTCCTACGAGCAGTACTTC	CASSLEGSSSYEQYF
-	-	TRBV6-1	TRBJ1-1	TGTGCCAGCAGTTATTACACTGAAGCTTTCTTT	CASSYYTEAFF
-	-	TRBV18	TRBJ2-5	TGTGCCAGCTCACCGACAGGTCCAGAGACCCAGTACTTC	CASSPTGPETQYF
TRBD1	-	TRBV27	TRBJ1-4	TGTGCCAGCAGTTATACAGGGGGCGCAAGTCGTAATGAAAAACTGTTTTTT	CASSYTGGASRNEKLFF
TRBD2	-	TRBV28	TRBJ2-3	TGTGCCAGCATTAGCGGGAGAACCACAGATACGCAGTATTTT	CASISGRTTDTQYF